Described below is a single T cell receptor beta chain sequence and its context. Its antigen is unidentified. The CDR3 runs 12 residues. The germline CDR1 and CDR2 sequences are SGHVS and FQNEAQ. Trimming pared 5 bases from V and 7 bases from J, leaving 9 bases between. The sort gate was single viable CD3+CD4+CD8-CD45RO+ cells for memory CD4+ T cells. This record comes from a study of memory CD4+ T cells and cytomegalovirus serostatus. Notes on the study in general: About 40% of the 164 known CMV-associated TCRbeta sequences appeared in CD4+ memory.

The protocol was immunoSEQ multiplex PCR, while the TCRdb copy is restricted to in-frame clones and leaves out a portion. The sample comprises some 54,000 clones, about four fifths of which are singletons, and 2% rests with the top ten. V and J are TRBV7-8 and TRBJ1-5; D is undetermined. This clonotype was obtained from an adult in good health and CMV-seropositive. The sequenced sample consisted of memory CD4+ T cells from blood. In nucleotides, the CDR3 is TGTGCCAGCAGCCCGATATCCCAGCCCCAGCATTTT. Translation: CASSPISQPQHF. Full variable domain (outside the CDR3, taken from reference TRBV7-8 and TRBJ1-5): GAGVSQSPRYKVAKRGQDVALRCDPISGHVSLFWYQQALGQGPEFLTYFQNEAQLDKSGLPSDRFFAERPEGSVSTLKIQRTQQEDSAVYLCASSPISQPQHFGDGTRLSIL.